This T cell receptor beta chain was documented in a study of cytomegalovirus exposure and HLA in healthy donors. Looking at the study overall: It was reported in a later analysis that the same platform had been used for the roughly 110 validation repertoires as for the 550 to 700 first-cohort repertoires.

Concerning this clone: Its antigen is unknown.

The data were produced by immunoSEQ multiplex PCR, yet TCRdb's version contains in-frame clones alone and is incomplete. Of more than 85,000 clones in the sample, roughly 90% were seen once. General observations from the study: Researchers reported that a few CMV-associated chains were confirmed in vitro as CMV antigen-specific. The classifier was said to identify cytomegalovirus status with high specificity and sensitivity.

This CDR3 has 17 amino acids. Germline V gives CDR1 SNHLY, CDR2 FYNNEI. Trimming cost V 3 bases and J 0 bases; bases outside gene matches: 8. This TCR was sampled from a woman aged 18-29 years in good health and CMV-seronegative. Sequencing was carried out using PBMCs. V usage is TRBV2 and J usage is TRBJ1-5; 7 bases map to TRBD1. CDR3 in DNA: TGTGCCAGCAGTGATTTAACAGGGGAATATAGCAATCAGCCCCAGCATTTT. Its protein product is CASSDLTGEYSNQPQHF.